Listed here are 24 T cell receptor beta chains from one sample, sequenced in a study of spatial heterogeneity in lung cancer. Time point: sample taken at primary tumor resection. Extraction of whole RNA from tumor, nontumor lung or frozen PBMC preceded unsorted sequencing. TCRdb redid the calling of the 5' RACE reads with MiXCR, one entry per CDR3 protein. The table records roughly 60,000 distinct CDR3 sequences, roughly 8% of them present only once. The sample in question was PBMCs, obtained at surgery. These receptor sequences come from a female donor with early-stage non-small cell lung cancer.

This clonotype appeared many times. This chain links TRBV6-5 with TRBJ2-1; 8 bases are shared with TRBD2. Germline V gene lookup returns CDR1 MNHEY and CDR2 SVGAGI. V trimming: 6 bases; J trimming: 1 base; junction bases outside the gene matches: 5. This CDR3 is built from 15 residues. The CDR3 protein is CASRSGGHSYNEQFF. The DNA of the CDR3 is TGTGCCAGCAGAAGCGGGGGTCATTCCTACAATGAGCAGTTCTTC.

This chain joins TRBV5-1 and TRBJ1-3, with D possibly matching TRBD1 (5 bases). The CDR3 is made up of 15 amino acids. CDR1 SGHRS and CDR2 YFSETQ come from the germline V gene. V was trimmed by 0 bases and J by 0 bases, leaving 7 bases between them. In DNA form, the CDR3 reads TGCGCCAGCAGCTTGGGACAGAGCTCTGGAAACACCATATATTTT. As protein: CASSLGQSSGNTIYF.

This clonotype is medium-sized within its sample. J is TRBJ1-5 and V is TRBV18, with D unresolved. Looked up from germline, CDR1 is KGHSH and CDR2 is LQKENI. Trimming removed 5 bases at V and 2 bases at J, with 13 bases between. This CDR3 region has 15 residues. The chain's CDR3 is CASSGEALGNQPQHF. CDR3 DNA: TGTGCCAGCTCAGGGGAGGCCCTGGGCAATCAGCCCCAGCATTTT.

This clonotype was counted only a few times. The chain uses TRBV12-3 or TRBV12-4 and TRBJ1-1, with 9 bases identical to TRBD1. CDR3 length: 16 amino acids. V shed 5 bases and J 2 bases; nucleotides not matched to a gene: 9. CDR3 nucleotides: TGTGCCAGCAGTCCAACATGGACAGGGGTTAACACTGAAGCTTTCTTT. This codes for CASSPTWTGVNTEAFF.

This clonotype occurred many times. The chain is built from TRBV3-1 and TRBJ1-3; TRBD1 matches at 8 bases. Germline CDR1 and CDR2: LGHDT and YNNKEL (reference sequence). V lost 4 bases and J lost 4; bases outside the gene matches: 9. The CDR3 is 16 residues long. The CDR3 sequence is CASSRGIRGPGNTIYF. The CDR3 DNA follows: TGTGCCAGCAGCCGCGGTATCAGGGGGCCCGGAAACACCATATATTTT.

This clonotype has just a few counts. V usage is TRBV7-9 and J usage is TRBJ1-1, with a weak D call TRBD1 (6 bases). Trimming left V 5 bases short and J 6 bases short, with 13 bases between. CDR1 and CDR2 (germline): SEHNR, FQNEAQ (reference sequence). CDR3 size: 13 residues. The DNA for the CDR3 is TGTGCCAGCAGCCGGGACACCAGTCCTGAAGCTTTCTTT. Its protein is CASSRDTSPEAFF.

This clonotype was counted only a few times. For the CDR3, the DNA is TGTGCCAGCAGTTACTCGACATCTAACGAGCAGTACTTC. The encoded protein is CASSYSTSNEQYF. The chain employs TRBV6-5 and TRBJ2-7; no clear D. Trimming removed 0 bases from V and 5 bases from J, with 8 bases in between. Germline V gives CDR1 MNHEY, CDR2 SVGAGI. This CDR3 spans 13 amino acids.

This clonotype was counted at least ten times. V gene TRBV28 combines with J gene TRBJ2-3; 7 nucleotides align to TRBD2. From germline, CDR1 is MDHEN and CDR2 SYDVKM. This CDR3 region has 16 residues. The ends lost 4 bases at V and 1 base at J; junction bases unmatched: 8. For the CDR3, the DNA is TGTGCCAGCAGTTCCTACTTTACTAGCGGCACAGATACGCAGTATTTT. Translating it yields CASSSYFTSGTDTQYF.

Only a few counts were recorded for this clonotype. The chain recombines TRBV29-1 with TRBJ1-4; TRBD1 matches 9 bases. Germline lookup yields CDR1 SQVTM and CDR2 ANQGSEA. Trimming removed 7 bases from V and 8 bases from J; junction bases left unmatched: 20. CDR3 length equals 17 residues. CDR3 coding DNA: TGCAGCGCTGTGTCCGGGACAGGGACCATCCCCAGCGAAAAACTGTTTTTT. It translates to CSAVSGTGTIPSEKLFF.

The table lists this clonotype with many counts. The V gene is TRBV7-2, the J gene TRBJ2-2; 13 nucleotides line up with TRBD2. CDR1 is SGHTA, CDR2 FQGNSA, per germline. J lost 5 bases, V lost 1 base, and 13 bases had no gene match. The CDR3 has 20 amino acids. The CDR3 here is CASSLGPGRLAGGRTGELFF. In DNA form, the CDR3 reads TGTGCCAGCAGCTTAGGACCCGGCAGACTAGCGGGAGGACGAACCGGGGAGCTGTTTTTT.

This clonotype was recorded many times. The V gene is TRBV20-1, the J gene TRBJ2-3; TRBD1 aligns across 8 bases. The CDR3 consists of 16 residues. Per the germline V gene, CDR1 is DFQATT and CDR2 is SNEGSKA (reference sequence). V shed 0 bases, J shed 2 bases, and the junction held 7 bases outside the gene matches. The CDR3 region has the DNA TGCAGTGCTAGAGACGGGTCCAGGGGGCCCACAGATACGCAGTATTTT. It yields the protein CSARDGSRGPTDTQYF.

At least ten counts were recorded for this clonotype. This chain joins TRBV7-2 and TRBJ2-3, with D uncertain. The germline gives CDR1 SGHTA, CDR2 FQGNSA. CDR3 size: 13 residues. V was shortened by 4 bases and J by 1 base, with 6 bases between the two germline ends. The CDR3 DNA follows: TGTGCCAGCAGCTCCTCACGCACAGATACGCAGTATTTT. Its protein is CASSSSRTDTQYF.

There are a few counts of this clonotype. The chain uses TRBV5-1 and TRBJ1-4; no reliable D call. The CDR3 is made up of 15 amino acids. V was cut by 4 bases and J by 6 bases, with 16 bases left in between. CDR1 and CDR2 (germline): SGHRS, YFSETQ. The CDR3: CASSMDGGRDEKLFF. For the CDR3, the DNA is TGCGCCAGCAGCATGGACGGCGGTCGGGATGAAAAACTGTTTTTT.

The chain couples TRBV7-2 to TRBJ1-5, with a tentative D call TRBD1 (5 bases). The V end lost 5 bases, the J end lost 1 base, and 12 bases lay between the germline ends. This CDR3 is built from 15 residues. The germline gives CDR1 SGHTA, CDR2 FQGNSA. CDR3 sequence reads: CASSTYGGSNQPQHF. The CDR3 DNA follows: TGTGCCAGCAGCACGTACGGGGGAAGCAATCAGCCCCAGCATTTT.

This clonotype has at least ten counts. The chain joins TRBV11-2 to TRBJ2-3; D remains unclear. The germline V gene has CDR1 SGHAT and CDR2 FQNNGV. V gave up 1 base and J gave up 4 bases, with 3 bases separating them. The CDR3 runs 12 residues. The CDR3 coding sequence is TGTGCCAGCAGCTTAGTGGCAGATACGCAGTATTTT. It codes for CASSLVADTQYF.

This clonotype was observed a handful of times. The chain has TRBV20-1 and TRBJ1-1; TRBD1 aligns across 8 bases. This CDR3 is built from 14 residues. Looked up from germline, CDR1 is DFQATT and CDR2 is SNEGSKA (reference sequence). V lost 3 bases to trimming and J lost 1 base; unmatched junction nucleotides: 4. The CDR3 loop reads CSARRTGRNTEAFF. The CDR3 DNA is TGCAGTGCTAGGAGGACAGGGAGGAACACTGAAGCTTTCTTT.

V and J are TRBV6-1 and TRBJ1-5, with D tentatively TRBD1 (5 bases). The V and J ends lost 0 bases and 0 bases respectively, with 15 bases between them. The CDR3 has 18 residues. Per germline, CDR1 MNHNS and CDR2 SASEGT. The CDR3 region has the DNA TGTGCCAGCAGTGAAGCGCCGGGACGTACATATAGCAATCAGCCCCAGCATTTT. Amino acid sequence: CASSEAPGRTYSNQPQHF.

In its sample, this clonotype was seen many times. The chain carries TRBV11-2 and TRBJ2-7; TRBD2 is a possible D gene (5 bases). Germline CDR1 is SGHAT and CDR2 is FQNNGV. The V end was cut by 0 bases, the J end by 6 bases, with 12 bases between. The CDR3 has 14 amino acids. The CDR3: CASSLDASFAEQYF. The CDR3 DNA is TGTGCCAGCAGCTTAGATGCTAGCTTTGCCGAGCAGTACTTC. Drawing the rest from reference TRBV11-2 and TRBJ2-7, the complete variable domain is EAGVAQSPRYKIIEKRQSVAFWCNPISGHATLYWYQQILGQGPKLLIQFQNNGVVDDSQLPKDRFSAERLKGVDSTLKIQPAKLEDSAVYLCASSLDASFAEQYFGPGTRLTVT.

In this sample, this clonotype turned up a few times. This rearrangement joins TRBV28 to TRBJ2-3; TRBD2 matches 10 bases. The V and J ends lost 5 bases and 2 bases, in that order; junction bases with no gene match: 19. The CDR3 totals 20 residues. Germline assignment: CDR1 MDHEN and CDR2 SYDVKM. The CDR3, as DNA: TGTGCCAGCAGTGCCCCCTGGGAACTAGCGGGAAAACCCAACACAGATACGCAGTATTTT. It yields the protein CASSAPWELAGKPNTDTQYF.

The chain employs TRBV4-1 and TRBJ2-2; 11 bases align to TRBD1. Trimming cost V 3 bases and J 4 bases; bases outside gene matches: 4. CDR1 is MGHRA and CDR2 is YSYEKL in the germline V gene. The CDR3 runs 16 residues. In nucleotides, the CDR3 is TGCGCCAGCAGCCAGGACAGGGGGCTGAGCACCGGGGAGCTGTTTTTT. Translation gives CASSQDRGLSTGELFF.

The table lists this clonotype with many counts. The chain recombines TRBV11-1 with TRBJ1-2; no firm D call. Germline assignment: CDR1 SGHAT and CDR2 FQDESV (reference sequence). Trimming left V 3 bases short and J 4 bases short, with 15 bases between. CDR3 length: 15 residues. The CDR3 sequence is CASSLDRRLSYGYTF. Written as DNA, the CDR3 is TGTGCCAGCAGCTTGGACCGCCGTCTGAGCTATGGCTACACCTTC.

This chain connects TRBV12-3 or TRBV12-4 to TRBJ1-2; D is undetermined. This CDR3 region has 15 residues. Trimming removed 5 bases at V and 0 bases at J, with 13 bases between. CDR3 DNA sequence: TGTGCCAGCAGTCCCCCAGGCGCAACTAACTATGGCTACACCTTC. It codes for CASSPPGATNYGYTF.

This clonotype was counted between two and nine times. The V gene is TRBV5-6, the J gene TRBJ2-7; 12 nucleotides match TRBD2. Trimming removed 2 bases from V and 2 bases from J; junction bases left unmatched: 2. Per germline, CDR1 SGHDT and CDR2 YYEEEE. This CDR3 region has 15 residues. CDR3 nucleotide sequence: TGTGCCAGCAGCTTCCTAGCGGGAGGGCCCTACGAGCAGTACTTC. Its protein is CASSFLAGGPYEQYF.

The genes are TRBV3-1 and TRBJ2-3; D ambiguous. V was cut by 1 base and J by 0 bases, with 11 bases left in between. The CDR3 extends over 16 amino acids. Germline CDR1 LGHDT, CDR2 YNNKEL (reference sequence). CDR3 in DNA: TGTGCCAGCAGCCAAGGATCGATGCCTAGCACAGATACGCAGTATTTT. Protein product: CASSQGSMPSTDTQYF.